The clone carrying this T cell receptor (beta chain) was picked up a small number of times. This sample is part of a study of radiotherapy plus CTLA-4 blockade in lung cancer. Between the trimmed V and J ends, which lost 1 base and 8 bases, there was a span of 9 bases. Germline V lookup: CDR1 SGHTA, CDR2 FQGTGA. The CDR3 has 13 residues. Those with chemo-refractory metastatic non-small-cell lung cancer were treated with focal radiation combined with CTLA-4 blockade using ipilimumab. Produced via immunoSEQ multiplex PCR; TCRdb's table is partial and in-frame only. This table has about 100,000 clones, 83% appearing once.

This TCR was sampled from a human donor with non-small cell lung cancer who had stable disease on radiotherapy plus ipilimumab. The source was peripheral blood, collected from a patient treated with radiotherapy plus ipilimumab. The V call is TRBV7-3, the J call TRBJ2-1, with D maybe TRBD2 (6 bases). The CDR3 DNA follows: TGTGCCAGCAGCTTAAAAGGCGGGGATGAGCAGTTCTTC. The encoded protein is CASSLKGGDEQFF. The variable domain in full, completed from reference TRBV7-3 and TRBJ2-1, reads GAGVSQTPSNKVTEKGKYVELRCDPISGHTALYWYRQSLGQGPEFLIYFQGTGAADDSGLPNDRFFAVRPEGSVSTLKIQRTERGDSAVYLCASSLKGGDEQFFGPGTRLTVL.